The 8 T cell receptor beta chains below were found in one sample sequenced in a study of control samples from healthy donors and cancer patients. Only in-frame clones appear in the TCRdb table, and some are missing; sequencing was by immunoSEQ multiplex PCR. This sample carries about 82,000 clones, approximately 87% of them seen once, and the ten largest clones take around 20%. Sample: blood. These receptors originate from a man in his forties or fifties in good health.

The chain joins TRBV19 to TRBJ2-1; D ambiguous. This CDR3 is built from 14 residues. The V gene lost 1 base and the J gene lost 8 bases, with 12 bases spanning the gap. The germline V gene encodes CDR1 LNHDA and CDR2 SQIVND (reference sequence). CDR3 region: CASSIAPRRDEQFF. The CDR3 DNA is TGTGCCAGTAGTATAGCCCCACGTCGAGATGAGCAGTTCTTC.

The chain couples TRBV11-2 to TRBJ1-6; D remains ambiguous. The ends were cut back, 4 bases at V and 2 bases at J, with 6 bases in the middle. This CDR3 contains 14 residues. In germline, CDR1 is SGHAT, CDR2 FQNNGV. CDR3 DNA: TGTGCCAGCAGCTGCCGGGCCTATAATTCACCCCTCCACTTT. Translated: CASSCRAYNSPLHF.

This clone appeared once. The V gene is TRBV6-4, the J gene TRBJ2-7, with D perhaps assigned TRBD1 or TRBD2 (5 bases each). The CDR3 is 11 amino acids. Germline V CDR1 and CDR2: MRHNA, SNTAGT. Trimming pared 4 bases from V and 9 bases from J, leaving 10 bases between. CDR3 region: CASSGPGTQYV. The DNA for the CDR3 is TGTGCCAGCAGTGGCCCGGGGACGCAGTACGTC.

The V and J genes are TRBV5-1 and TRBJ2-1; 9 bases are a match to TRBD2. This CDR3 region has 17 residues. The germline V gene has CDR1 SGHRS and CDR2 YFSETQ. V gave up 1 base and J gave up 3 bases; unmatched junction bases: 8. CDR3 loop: CASSLSSSGSLYNEQFF. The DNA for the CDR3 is TGCGCCAGCAGCTTGAGTAGTAGCGGGAGTCTCTACAATGAGCAGTTCTTC.

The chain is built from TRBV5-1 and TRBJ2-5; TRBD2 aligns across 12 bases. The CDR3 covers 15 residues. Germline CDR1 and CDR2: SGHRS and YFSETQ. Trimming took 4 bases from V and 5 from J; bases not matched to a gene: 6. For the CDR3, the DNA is TGCGCCAGCAGCCCAGGACTAGCGGGGCGGGAGACCCAGTACTTC. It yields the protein CASSPGLAGRETQYF.

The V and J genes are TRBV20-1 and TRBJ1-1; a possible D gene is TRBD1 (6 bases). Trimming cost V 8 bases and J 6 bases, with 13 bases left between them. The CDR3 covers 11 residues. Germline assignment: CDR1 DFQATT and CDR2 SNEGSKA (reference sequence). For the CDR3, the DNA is TGCAGTAGCATCAGGGGACCTGAAGCTTTCTTT. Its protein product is CSSIRGPEAFF.

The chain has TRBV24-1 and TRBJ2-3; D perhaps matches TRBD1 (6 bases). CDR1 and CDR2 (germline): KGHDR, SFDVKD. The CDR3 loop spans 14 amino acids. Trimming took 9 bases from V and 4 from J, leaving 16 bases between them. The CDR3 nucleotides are TGTGCCACCCAGGGGCTAGCAGGGGCAGATACGCAGTATTTT. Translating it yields CATQGLAGADTQYF.

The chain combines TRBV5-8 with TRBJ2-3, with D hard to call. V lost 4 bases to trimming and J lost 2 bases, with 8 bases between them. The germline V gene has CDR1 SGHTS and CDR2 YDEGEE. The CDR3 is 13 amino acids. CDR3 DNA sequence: TGTGCCAGCAGCCTTGAATTCACAGATACGCAGTATTTT. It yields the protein CASSLEFTDTQYF.